This entry lists 28 T cell receptor beta chains sequenced from one sample in a study of blood T cell repertoires in COVID-19. The protocol was immunoSEQ multiplex PCR, while the TCRdb copy is restricted to in-frame clones and leaves out a portion. The table has around 220,000 clones, 88% seen once. Sequencing used peripheral blood. These receptors were taken from a man aged 18 to 30 with active or convalescent COVID-19.

The chain uses TRBV7-9 and TRBJ2-2; D gene unclear. This CDR3 has 12 residues. V gave up 9 bases and J gave up 3 bases, with 8 bases separating them. Germline loops: CDR1 SEHNR, CDR2 FQNEAQ (reference sequence). CDR3 in amino acids: CARLIDTGELFF. The CDR3 DNA is TGTGCCAGACTCATTGACACCGGGGAGCTGTTTTTT.

The chain employs TRBV5-1 and TRBJ2-7, with 7 bases aligning to TRBD2. V lost 4 bases, J lost 0 bases, and 16 bases stayed unmatched. This CDR3 region has 18 residues. Germline V CDR1 and CDR2: SGHRS, YFSETQ. The CDR3 protein is CASSRNPTIQRGSYEQYF. CDR3 DNA sequence: TGCGCCAGCAGCCGAAACCCGACTATCCAGCGGGGCTCCTACGAGCAGTACTTC.

The chain links TRBV9 to TRBJ2-1, with D possibly being TRBD1 (5 bases). Between the trimmed V and J ends, which lost 4 bases and 7 bases, there was a span of 15 bases. Germline CDR1 is SGDLS and CDR2 is YYNGEE. The length of the CDR3 is 14 residues. The CDR3 DNA reads TGTGCCAGCAGCCCGTTTCCCAAGGGGAATGAGCAGTTCTTC. Amino acids: CASSPFPKGNEQFF.

The genes are TRBV28 and TRBJ2-1, with D tentatively TRBD1 (5 bases). The germline gives CDR1 MDHEN, CDR2 SYDVKM. The CDR3 sequence is 14 residues long. Trimming shortened V by 6 bases and J by 4 bases, and 13 bases separated the two germline ends. CDR3 sequence: CASRVGREYNEQFF. The DNA for the CDR3 is TGTGCCAGCAGGGTGGGCAGGGAATACAATGAGCAGTTCTTC.

This chain links TRBV7-9 with TRBJ2-7; D is perhaps TRBD2 (6 bases). The CDR3 runs 14 residues. V dropped 3 bases and J dropped 3 bases, with 12 bases sitting between them. CDR1 SEHNR and CDR2 FQNEAQ come from the germline V gene (reference sequence). CDR3 sequence (DNA): TGTGCCAGCAGCTTTAGCGGAAGCCTCTACGAGCAGTACTTC. Amino acids: CASSFSGSLYEQYF.

The rearrangement joins TRBV19 to TRBJ1-4; TRBD1 matches at 10 bases. The CDR3 has 14 amino acids. Germline lookup yields CDR1 LNHDA and CDR2 SQIVND (reference sequence). The V gene end was trimmed by 3 bases and the J gene end by 5 bases; junction bases not matched to a gene: 0. Written as DNA, the CDR3 is TGTGCCAGTAGTATGGACAGGGGGAATGAAAAACTGTTTTTT. Amino acid sequence: CASSMDRGNEKLFF.

The V call is TRBV2, the J call TRBJ2-7; tentatively, D is TRBD2 (6 bases). The CDR3 covers 15 residues. The germline V gene has CDR1 SNHLY and CDR2 FYNNEI. V lost 8 bases, J lost 1 base, and 18 bases lay in between. DNA for the CDR3: TGTGCCAGCTGGGCGGGGACGCAATTTTCCTACGAGCAGTACTTC. Translating it yields CASWAGTQFSYEQYF.

The J gene is TRBJ2-6, the V gene TRBV5-1; weak D call: TRBD2 (5 bases). This CDR3 region has 16 residues. V lost 4 bases to trimming and J lost 0 bases, with 11 bases between them. CDR1 and CDR2 from the germline V gene are SGHRS and YFSETQ. This chain's CDR3 is CASSPGSHSGANVLTF. DNA of the CDR3: TGCGCCAGCAGCCCGGGGTCTCACTCTGGGGCCAACGTCCTGACTTTC.

V usage is TRBV5-8 and J usage is TRBJ2-1; maybe TRBD2 (6 bases). Germline V CDR1 and CDR2: SGHTS, YDEGEE. The V end lost 3 bases, the J end lost 0 bases, and 13 bases lay between the germline ends. The CDR3 covers 16 residues. CDR3 sequence: CASSSTMEGSYNEQFF. The CDR3 bases are TGTGCCAGCAGCTCGACAATGGAGGGCTCCTACAATGAGCAGTTCTTC. The whole variable domain, filled in from reference TRBV5-8 and TRBJ2-1, reads EAGVTQSPTHLIKTRGQQATLRCSPISGHTSVYWYQQALGLGLQFLLWYDEGEERNRGNFPPRFSGRQFPNYSSELNVNALELEDSALYLCASSSTMEGSYNEQFFGPGTRLTVL.

The chain uses TRBV12-3 or TRBV12-4 and TRBJ2-3; possibly TRBD2 for D (5 bases). Trimming cost V 3 bases and J 14 bases, with 15 bases left between them. This CDR3 contains 12 residues. The CDR3 loop reads CASSLVTSLTYF. CDR3 coding DNA: TGTGCCAGCAGTTTGGTAACTAGTTTGACGTATTTT.

The table lists this clone with a few counts. The chain uses TRBV7-2 and TRBJ1-1, with a weak D call TRBD1 (5 bases). There are 12 residues in the CDR3. Germline V gives CDR1 SGHTA, CDR2 FQGNSA. Between the trimmed V and J ends, which lost 5 bases and 5 bases, there was a span of 9 bases. Here the CDR3 reads CASSMRGTEAFF. In DNA, the CDR3 is TGTGCCAGCAGCATGCGGGGGACTGAAGCTTTCTTT.

This chain joins TRBV11-2 and TRBJ2-7; tentatively, D is TRBD2 (6 bases). Germline CDR1 SGHAT, CDR2 FQNNGV. Trimming removed 3 bases from V and 3 bases from J, with 15 bases in between. This CDR3 is built from 15 residues. CDR3 in amino acids: CASSFGSTRNYEQYF. The CDR3 DNA reads TGTGCCAGCAGCTTCGGATCGACTAGGAACTACGAGCAGTACTTC.

Only one count was recorded for this clone. The rearrangement links TRBV10-3 to TRBJ2-2; tentative D call: TRBD1 (5 bases). The CDR3 is made up of 17 amino acids. Trimming removed 9 bases from V and 0 bases from J, with 20 bases in between. CDR1 ENHRY and CDR2 SYGVKD come from the germline V gene. The CDR3, as DNA: TGTGCCATTCAGGGAACAGTGACGATGACGAACACCGGGGAGCTGTTTTTT. Its translation is CAIQGTVTMTNTGELFF.

This chain joins TRBV6-2 or TRBV6-3 and TRBJ1-1; D unclear. Trimming removed 2 bases from V and 1 base from J, with 5 bases in between. CDR3 length: 13 amino acids. Germline-derived CDR1 and CDR2 are MNHEY and SVGEGT. CDR3 in DNA: TGTGCCAGCAGTTACAGCGAGAACACTGAAGCTTTCTTT. It codes for CASSYSENTEAFF.

This chain uses TRBV5-4 with TRBJ1-6; D uncertain. This CDR3 comprises 12 residues. The V end was cut by 9 bases, the J end by 5 bases, with 9 bases between. CDR1 SGHNT and CDR2 YYREEE come from the germline V gene (reference sequence). The CDR3 DNA reads TGTGCCACAGCTACAGATAATTCACCCCTCCACTTT. Translation gives CATATDNSPLHF.

A note on this clone: The same CDR3 arises from other DNA sequences in this sample as well. This rearrangement joins TRBV24-1 to TRBJ2-7; 8 bases match TRBD2. Germline V gene lookup returns CDR1 KGHDR and CDR2 SFDVKD. This CDR3 is built from 14 residues. J gave up 3 bases and V 2 bases, and 2 bases lay outside the gene matches. The DNA of the CDR3 is TGTGCCACCAGTGATTCTACTAGCGGCTACGAGCAGTACTTC. Its translation: CATSDSTSGYEQYF.

In regard to this clone: The same CDR3 can be traced to other DNA sequences in this sample. The rearrangement uses TRBV5-1 and TRBJ2-1, with 13 positions matching TRBD2. V was clipped by 4 bases and J by 4 bases; unmatched bases: 11. CDR3 size: 18 residues. CDR1 SGHRS and CDR2 YFSETQ come from the germline V gene. The CDR3 loop is CASSLGTSGMVGYNEQFF. In DNA, the CDR3 is TGCGCCAGCAGCCTAGGGACTAGCGGGATGGTCGGTTACAATGAGCAGTTCTTC.

J is TRBJ1-1 and V is TRBV5-6, with TRBD1 matching over 7 bases. The germline V gene encodes CDR1 SGHDT and CDR2 YYEEEE. Losses at the gene ends were 4 bases for V and 2 bases for J; bases not matched to a gene: 8. The CDR3 spans 15 residues. CDR3 coding DNA: TGTGCCAGCAGCCCGTCGGGACAGTCTAACACTGAAGCTTTCTTT. It is translated as CASSPSGQSNTEAFF.

This clone appeared once. V usage is TRBV18 and J usage is TRBJ2-7; D is perhaps TRBD1 (6 bases). The germline V gene encodes CDR1 KGHSH and CDR2 LQKENI. Between the trimmed V and J ends, which lost 3 bases and 2 bases, there was a span of 14 bases. The CDR3 has 15 amino acids. CDR3 sequence reads: CASSPLMDSTYEQYF. The CDR3 coding sequence is TGTGCCAGCTCACCGTTAATGGACAGTACCTACGAGCAGTACTTC.

Turning to this clone: Other DNA sequences of this sample code for an identical CDR3. The V gene is TRBV29-1, the J gene TRBJ1-2; 8 nucleotides align to TRBD1. V trimming: 6 bases; J trimming: 7 bases; junction bases outside the gene matches: 10. The V gene's germline CDR1 is SQVTM and CDR2 ANQGSEA. The CDR3 has 13 amino acids. CDR3 loop: CSVPGQGTGGYTF. The CDR3 nucleotides are TGCAGCGTGCCAGGACAGGGTACTGGTGGCTACACCTTC.

V usage is TRBV5-6 and J usage is TRBJ2-2, with 7 nucleotides matching TRBD2. From germline, CDR1 is SGHDT and CDR2 YYEEEE. V shed 2 bases, J shed 4 bases, and the junction held 8 bases outside the gene matches. This CDR3 comprises 16 residues. As DNA, the CDR3 is TGTGCCAGCAGCTTTTTGGCGGGAGCCGGCACCGGGGAGCTGTTTTTT. Translating it yields CASSFLAGAGTGELFF.

This rearrangement joins TRBV7-9 to TRBJ1-2, with D possibly matching TRBD1 (6 bases). V lost 5 bases, J lost 4 bases, and 11 bases lay in between. This CDR3 is built from 13 residues. Germline CDR1 and CDR2: SEHNR and FQNEAQ (reference sequence). The CDR3 coding sequence is TGTGCCAGCAGCCGGCTGGGGGCCTATGGCTACACCTTC. Amino acids: CASSRLGAYGYTF.

The gene calls are TRBV5-5 and TRBJ1-5; 12 bases align to TRBD1. The CDR3 spans 15 residues. Trimming at V came to 3 bases and at J to 5 bases, leaving 3 bases not matched to a gene. CDR1 is SGHKS, CDR2 YYEKEE, per germline (reference sequence). CDR3 region: CASSWGQGAYQPQHF. In nucleotides, the CDR3 is TGTGCCAGCAGCTGGGGACAGGGGGCATATCAGCCCCAGCATTTT.

The chain carries TRBV7-2 and TRBJ2-3; 7 positions agree with TRBD1. The ends lost 3 bases at V and 6 bases at J; junction bases unmatched: 9. This CDR3 has 15 amino acids. Germline CDR1 reads SGHTA; CDR2 reads FQGNSA. The CDR3, as DNA: TGTGCCAGCAGCTTGAGGAAACAGGGGCGGGATACGCAGTATTTT. It specifies CASSLRKQGRDTQYF.

This clone was seen only once. This chain connects TRBV24-1 to TRBJ2-1; 9 positions agree with TRBD2. Germline V gives CDR1 KGHDR, CDR2 SFDVKD. The CDR3 loop spans 17 amino acids. Trimming at V came to 9 bases and at J to 1 base, leaving 12 bases not matched to a gene. Written as DNA, the CDR3 is TGTGCCACCGGACACTACGGAGCGGGAGGTTCCTACAATGAGCAGTTCTTC. Translation: CATGHYGAGGSYNEQFF.

This clone was observed a handful of times. This chain connects TRBV5-1 to TRBJ1-1; 9 bases are shared with TRBD1. Germline lookup yields CDR1 SGHRS and CDR2 YFSETQ. The CDR3 is 14 residues long. Unmatched junction bases numbered 5, after V lost 4 bases and J lost 4 bases. The CDR3 spells CASSTDRGGTEAFF. Here the CDR3 DNA reads TGCGCCAGCAGCACGGACAGGGGAGGCACTGAAGCTTTCTTT.

J is TRBJ1-1 and V is TRBV30; D is ambiguous. This CDR3 is 13 amino acids long. Germline lookup yields CDR1 GTSNPN and CDR2 SVGIG (reference sequence). Trimming removed 3 bases from V and 0 bases from J, with 8 bases in between. CDR3 amino acids: CAWRRAVNTEAFF. The CDR3 DNA reads as TGTGCCTGGAGGAGGGCGGTGAACACTGAAGCTTTCTTT. Looking up the rest from reference TRBV30 and TRBJ1-1 gives the full variable domain: SQTIHQWPATLVQPVGSPLSLECTVEGTSNPNLYWYRQAAGRGLQLLFYSVGIGQISSEVPQNLSASRPQDRQFILSSKKLLLSDSGFYLCAWRRAVNTEAFFGQGTRLTVV.

The chain is built from TRBV6-1 and TRBJ1-4; TRBD1 aligns across 8 bases. CDR1 and CDR2 (germline): MNHNS, SASEGT. Trimming cost V 2 bases and J 5 bases; bases outside gene matches: 4. The CDR3 has 15 amino acids. The CDR3 DNA follows: TGTGCCAGCAGTGAATTTGGGACAGGCAATGAAAAACTGTTTTTT. This translates into CASSEFGTGNEKLFF.